This entry lists 8 T cell receptor beta chains sequenced from one sample in a study of cytomegalovirus exposure and HLA in healthy donors. Both 60 Vbeta primers and 13 Jbeta primers went into the PCR. The data were produced by immunoSEQ multiplex PCR, yet TCRdb's version contains in-frame clones alone and is incomplete. The sample holds over 130,000 clones, over 75% seen once. The sample consisted of PBMCs. The receptors were sampled from a man aged 45-65 years in good health and CMV-seronegative.

The chain links TRBV18 to TRBJ2-2, with D maybe TRBD2 (6 bases). There are 14 residues in the CDR3. V was cut by 5 bases and J by 7 bases, with 14 bases left in between. CDR1 is KGHSH, CDR2 LQKENI, per germline. The CDR3 protein is CASSGSREVGELFF. DNA for the CDR3: TGTGCCAGCTCAGGATCCAGGGAGGTCGGGGAGCTGTTTTTT.

V and J are TRBV29-1 and TRBJ1-2; 11 positions agree with TRBD1. Germline CDR1 is SQVTM and CDR2 is ANQGSEA. J lost 3 bases, V lost 4 bases, and 1 base had no gene match. This CDR3 has 13 amino acids. The CDR3 DNA follows: TGCAGCGTTGGGACAGGGGGCGACTATGGCTACACCTTC. The encoded protein is CSVGTGGDYGYTF.

The J gene is TRBJ1-1, the V gene TRBV5-4, with D tentatively TRBD1 (6 bases). The CDR3 is made up of 14 amino acids. The V gene's germline CDR1 is SGHNT and CDR2 YYREEE (reference sequence). V lost 5 bases, J lost 2 bases, and 13 bases lay in between. Here the CDR3 DNA reads TGTGCCAGCAGGTCGGACAGCGCAAACACTGAAGCTTTCTTT. It translates to CASRSDSANTEAFF.

The chain employs TRBV6-6 and TRBJ2-3; TRBD2 matches at 8 bases. The CDR3 runs 16 residues. Germline CDR1 and CDR2: MNHNY and SVGAGI (reference sequence). J was trimmed by 4 bases and V by 4 bases; bases with no gene match: 10. The CDR3 region is CASSFIGTSKPDTQYF. CDR3 sequence (DNA): TGTGCCAGCAGTTTTATCGGGACTAGTAAGCCAGATACGCAGTATTTT.

V and J are TRBV11-2 and TRBJ2-3; D is possibly TRBD1 (5 bases). V was trimmed by 2 bases and J by 5 bases, leaving 8 bases between them. This CDR3 is built from 13 residues. CDR1 is SGHAT and CDR2 is FQNNGV in the germline V gene. The CDR3: CASSLTREDTQYF. CDR3 in DNA: TGTGCCAGCAGCTTAACCAGGGAAGATACGCAGTATTTT.

The V gene is TRBV15, the J gene TRBJ1-2, with a tentative D call TRBD1 (5 bases). Trimming took off 1 base at V and 7 bases at J, with 10 bases between the two ends. Germline loops: CDR1 LNHNV, CDR2 YYDKDF (reference sequence). The CDR3 totals 13 residues. DNA for the CDR3: TGTGCCACCAGCAGAGGTAGGGGCGCTGGCTACACCTTC. Translated, it gives CATSRGRGAGYTF.

The V gene is TRBV5-1, the J gene TRBJ2-5; 8 bases match TRBD2. V shed 0 bases and J 3 bases; nucleotides not matched to a gene: 7. The CDR3 contains 16 residues. Germline loops: CDR1 SGHRS, CDR2 YFSETQ. CDR3 sequence: CASSLGVSGDEETQYF. The CDR3 nucleotides read TGCGCCAGCAGCTTGGGTGTTAGCGGGGACGAAGAGACCCAGTACTTC.

This chain uses TRBV27 with TRBJ2-6; 10 nucleotides align to TRBD2. There are 16 residues in the CDR3. V lost 4 bases and J lost 3; bases outside the gene matches: 3. CDR1 and CDR2 from the germline V gene are MNHEY and SMNVEV (reference sequence). The CDR3 DNA follows: TGTGCCAGCAGTTGGACTAGCGGTGTTGGGGCCAACGTCCTGACTTTC. Its translation: CASSWTSGVGANVLTF.